This passage covers 9 T cell receptor beta chains from one sample sequenced in a study of blood T cell repertoires in COVID-19. The repertoire was sequenced with immunoSEQ multiplex PCR; TCRdb's copy has only in-frame clones and lacks some. The sample lists about 230,000 clones, about 80% seen once, with 6.5% to 9% in the top ten. The sequencing sample was made of peripheral blood. These receptors all stem from a woman in her fifties or sixties with acute or convalescent COVID-19.

This chain uses TRBV27 with TRBJ1-3; 8 bases align to TRBD1. Losses at the gene ends were 0 bases for V and 5 bases for J; bases not matched to a gene: 3. The CDR3 runs to 15 residues. CDR1 and CDR2 from the germline V gene are MNHEY and SMNVEV (reference sequence). The CDR3 loop is CASSLSGQGRNTIYF. The CDR3 DNA reads TGTGCCAGCAGTTTATCCGGACAGGGAAGAAACACCATATATTTT.

Written as DNA, the CDR3 is TGTGCCTGGGGTCCCGGGAGGGATACGCAGTATTTT. Amino acids: CAWGPGRDTQYF. This chain connects TRBV30 to TRBJ2-3; TRBD2 matches at 7 bases. The junction had 5 bases not matched to a gene; V was cut back by 5 bases and J by 6 bases. Germline loops: CDR1 GTSNPN, CDR2 SVGIG (reference sequence). The CDR3 loop spans 12 amino acids.

This rearrangement joins TRBV28 to TRBJ2-3; D is possibly TRBD2 (5 bases). The CDR3 loop spans 14 amino acids. CDR1 and CDR2 (germline): MDHEN, SYDVKM. Trimming cost V 2 bases and J 5 bases, with 11 bases left between them. The CDR3 reads CASSLSLGRDTQYF. The CDR3 DNA is TGTGCCAGCAGTTTAAGCCTAGGGAGAGATACGCAGTATTTT.

The rearrangement uses TRBV3-1 (or the pseudogene TRBV3-2) and TRBJ2-3; TRBD2 might be the D (6 bases). Trimming cost V 0 bases and J 1 base, with 14 bases left between them. The CDR3 sequence is 17 residues long. Germline lookup yields CDR1 LGHDT and CDR2 YNNKEL (reference sequence). The chain's CDR3 is CASSQDRRGGGTDTQYF. CDR3 in DNA: TGTGCCAGCAGCCAAGATCGACGGGGCGGGGGCACAGATACGCAGTATTTT.

The V call is TRBV9, the J call TRBJ2-7; tentative D call: TRBD1 (6 bases). Germline CDR1 and CDR2: SGDLS and YYNGEE. The CDR3 extends over 14 amino acids. The V and J ends lost 1 base and 3 bases respectively, with 11 bases between them. CDR3 DNA: TGTGCCAGCAGCGTATACGAACAGGGCTACGAGCAGTACTTC. Encoded protein: CASSVYEQGYEQYF.

The chain employs TRBV18 and TRBJ2-7; 7 bases agree with TRBD2. The CDR3 spans 14 residues. Per the germline V gene, CDR1 is KGHSH and CDR2 is LQKENI. With V trimmed by 5 bases and J by 7 bases, 11 bases remained unmatched. In DNA, the CDR3 is TGTGCCAGCTCAATTAGCGGGCGAAGTGGGGAGCAGTACTTC. Translating it yields CASSISGRSGEQYF.

This sequence joins TRBV28 and TRBJ1-2, with 10 bases fitting TRBD1. The CDR3 spans 14 residues. After removal of 6 bases from V and 4 bases from J, the junction contained 5 bases not matched to a gene. CDR1 is MDHEN and CDR2 is SYDVKM in the germline V gene. CDR3 loop: CASSQRDRGYGYTF. DNA for the CDR3: TGTGCCAGCAGCCAACGGGACAGGGGCTATGGCTACACCTTC.

This clone appeared a single time. The rearrangement uses TRBV6-5 and TRBJ1-6, with TRBD1 identical over 10 bases. Germline V gene lookup returns CDR1 MNHEY and CDR2 SVGAGI. The CDR3 length is 14 residues. Losses at the gene ends were 6 bases for V and 9 bases for J; bases not matched to a gene: 5. The CDR3 nucleotides read TGTGCCAGCAGACTCGGGACAGGGGTTTCACCCCTCCACTTT. It translates to CASRLGTGVSPLHF.

The chain employs TRBV28 and TRBJ1-4, with 7 bases fitting TRBD1. The length of the CDR3 is 14 residues. The germline CDR1 and CDR2 sequences are MDHEN and SYDVKM. V lost 4 bases and J lost 6; bases outside the gene matches: 5. CDR3 region: CASSSGQRHEKLFF. CDR3 sequence (DNA): TGTGCCAGCAGTTCGGGACAGCGTCATGAAAAACTGTTTTTT.